The next 12 T cell receptor beta chains were all read from a single sample in a study of T cells after yellow fever vaccination. TCRdb re-analysed the 5' RACE reads in MiXCR, keeping a single row per CDR3 protein. This sample has under 300,000 distinct CDR3 sequences, with roughly 6.3% found just once. This sample comprised CD4+ T cells sorted from PBMCs, obtained on the day of the yellow fever booster vaccination. The receptors originated from a young man who received the YFV17D yellow fever vaccine.

This clonotype has a count of ten or more. The chain joins TRBV30 to TRBJ1-3; D is unresolved. The ends were cut back, 3 bases at V and 1 base at J, with 7 bases in the middle. The CDR3 length is 13 residues. Per germline, CDR1 GTSNPN and CDR2 SVGIG (reference sequence). CDR3 protein: CAWRVWSGNTIYF. The CDR3 DNA sequence: TGTGCCTGGAGGGTGTGGTCTGGAAACACCATATATTTT. Looking up the rest from reference TRBV30 and TRBJ1-3 gives the full variable domain: SQTIHQWPATLVQPVGSPLSLECTVEGTSNPNLYWYRQAAGRGLQLLFYSVGIGQISSEVPQNLSASRPQDRQFILSSKKLLLSDSGFYLCAWRVWSGNTIYFGEGSWLTVV.

This clonotype was recorded many times. The gene calls are TRBV20-1 and TRBJ2-4; D ambiguous. The CDR3 extends over 15 amino acids. Deletions cut 6 bases from V and 1 base from J, with 16 bases between. Germline CDR1 DFQATT, CDR2 SNEGSKA (reference sequence). In nucleotides, the CDR3 is TGCAGTGCCATCGCTCCCCAACGGGCCAAAAACATTCAGTACTTC. It translates to CSAIAPQRAKNIQYF.

This clonotype was seen ten or more times. The chain joins TRBV20-1 to TRBJ2-3; D is unclear. The germline V gene encodes CDR1 DFQATT and CDR2 SNEGSKA (reference sequence). V lost 6 bases, J lost 6 bases, and 19 bases lay in between. The CDR3 covers 14 residues. CDR3 sequence: CSAPADGAWDTQYF. The CDR3 DNA reads TGCAGTGCACCGGCGGATGGAGCGTGGGATACGCAGTATTTT.

The rearrangement links TRBV10-1 to TRBJ2-7; TRBD2 might be the D (5 bases). Germline values: CDR1 WNHNN, CDR2 SYGVQD (reference sequence). With 0 bases removed from V and 0 bases from J, the gap between germline ends came to 9 bases. The CDR3 totals 15 residues. This CDR3 reads CASSESSGSSYEQYF. The CDR3 DNA reads TGCGCCAGCAGTGAGTCAAGCGGTAGCTCCTACGAGCAGTACTTC.

This chain joins TRBV20-1 and TRBJ2-1, with unresolved D. The length of the CDR3 is 13 residues. Germline V gene sequence: CDR1 DFQATT, CDR2 SNEGSKA (reference sequence). CDR3 DNA: TGCAGAGTAACAGAGAGCTCCTACAATGAGCAGTTCTTC. This translates into CRVTESSYNEQFF.

This clonotype was detected many times. The V call is TRBV18, the J call TRBJ2-3, with 8 bases aligning to TRBD1. V was clipped by 3 bases and J by 2 bases; unmatched bases: 10. This CDR3 comprises 17 residues. Germline CDR1 KGHSH, CDR2 LQKENI. The CDR3 sequence: CASSPPIGTGHTDTQYF. The CDR3 coding sequence is TGTGCCAGCTCACCCCCCATCGGGACAGGACACACAGATACGCAGTATTTT.

This clonotype was counted a few times. The V call is TRBV6-1, the J call TRBJ2-1; D may be TRBD1 or TRBD2 (5 bases each). This CDR3 has 14 residues. Germline V lookup: CDR1 MNHNS, CDR2 SASEGT. The ends were cut back, 11 bases at V and 5 bases at J, with 19 bases in the middle. The CDR3 spells CASTSRMGDNEQFF. The CDR3 DNA reads as TGTGCCTCAACTTCCCGGATGGGGGACAATGAGCAGTTCTTC.

The V gene is TRBV9, the J gene TRBJ2-2; D is ambiguous. Trimming removed 0 bases at V and 3 bases at J, with 3 bases between. Germline V gives CDR1 SGDLS, CDR2 YYNGEE. CDR3 length: 13 amino acids. This CDR3 reads CASSVAYTGELFF. As DNA, the CDR3 is TGTGCCAGCAGCGTAGCTTACACCGGGGAGCTGTTTTTT.

In this sample, this clonotype turned up a few times. This sequence joins TRBV5-1 and TRBJ2-1; no definite D call. V was pared by 4 bases and J by 4 bases, with 3 bases between. The CDR3 sequence is 11 residues long. Germline V gene data show CDR1 as SGHRS and CDR2 as YFSETQ. The CDR3, as DNA: TGCGCCAGCAGCATGTACAATGAGCAGTTCTTC. This encodes CASSMYNEQFF.

In the case of this clonotype: Since a much larger clone is just one base distant, this may be a read error. This sequence joins TRBV29-1 and TRBJ2-7; the match to TRBD1 covers 8 bases. Unmatched junction bases numbered 6, after V lost 7 bases and J lost 4 bases. Germline loops: CDR1 SQVTM, CDR2 ANQGSEA. The CDR3 covers 12 residues. This CDR3 reads CSAGQGCYEQYF. CDR3 bases: TGCAGCGCTGGACAGGGATGTTACGAGCAGTACTTC.

Only a few counts were recorded for this clonotype. The genes are TRBV5-1 and TRBJ2-2, with 9 positions matching TRBD2. The length of the CDR3 is 17 residues. V dropped 2 bases and J dropped 1; count of bases not matched to a gene: 6. CDR1 and CDR2 (germline): SGHRS, YFSETQ. CDR3 DNA sequence: TGCGCCAGCAGCTTAATAGCGGGAGACTTGAACACCGGGGAGCTGTTTTTT. Its protein is CASSLIAGDLNTGELFF.

This clonotype was recorded at least ten times. This chain joins TRBV7-2 and TRBJ2-2; D may match TRBD1 or TRBD2 (6 bases each). V lost 5 bases, J lost 1 base, and 17 bases lay in between. The CDR3 sequence is 17 residues long. The germline CDR1 and CDR2 sequences are SGHTA and FQGNSA. The DNA for the CDR3 is TGTGCCAGCAGCCGCCCTTGGGGGCGGGGGAACACCGGGGAGCTGTTTTTT. This codes for CASSRPWGRGNTGELFF.